This record looks at one T cell receptor (beta chain) sequence and its context. Its specificity is unknown. TCRdb redid the calling of the 5' RACE reads with MiXCR, one entry per CDR3 protein. The sample contains hundreds of thousands of distinct CDR3 sequences, less than 25% of which appear only once. The sample is drawn from a study of T-cell memory formation after mild COVID-19. General study results and limits: Clones that got smaller from day 15 to 85 had even CD4/CD8, while clones growing later tipped toward CD4+.

This CDR3 has 16 residues. V was shortened by 0 bases and J by 3 bases, with 14 bases between the two germline ends. Germline V gives CDR1 MGHRA, CDR2 YSYEKL. The clonotype was recovered from an adult woman who had mild COVID-19 (a few samples of this study predate the infection). Cell type and time point are not known. The sample consisted of PBMCs or a T cell subset sorted from them (not recorded which). The rearrangement joins TRBV4-1 to TRBJ1-1; tentative D call: TRBD1 (5 bases). CDR3 bases: TGCGCCAGCAGCCAAGAGGGAGCAGGGTACTACACTGAAGCTTTCTTT. It yields the protein CASSQEGAGYYTEAFF.